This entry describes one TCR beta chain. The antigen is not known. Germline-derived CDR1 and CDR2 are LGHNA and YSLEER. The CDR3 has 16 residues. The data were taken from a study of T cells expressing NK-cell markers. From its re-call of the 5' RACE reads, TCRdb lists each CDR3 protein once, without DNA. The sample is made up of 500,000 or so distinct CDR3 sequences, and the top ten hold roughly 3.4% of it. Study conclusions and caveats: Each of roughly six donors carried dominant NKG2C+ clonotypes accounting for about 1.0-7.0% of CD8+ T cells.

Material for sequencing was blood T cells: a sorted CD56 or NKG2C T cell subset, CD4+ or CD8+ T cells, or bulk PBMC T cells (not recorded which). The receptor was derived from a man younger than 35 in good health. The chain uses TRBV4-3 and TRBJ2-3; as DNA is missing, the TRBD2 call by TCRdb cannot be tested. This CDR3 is CASSASGRGYTDTQYF.